A selection of T cell receptor beta chains follows, all from one sample in a study of CD8+ T cells in alopecia areata. The data were produced by immunoSEQ multiplex PCR, yet TCRdb's version contains in-frame clones alone and is incomplete. The repertoire consists of 150,000 to 200,000 clones, with 50% to 60% occurring once and the leading ten covering 3% to 3.5%. The specimen comprised CD4+ T cells sorted from blood, sampled at week 4, from a patient treated with tofacitinib. The origin of the receptors is a human donor with alopecia areata. CDR3s include the opening cysteine and the closing phenylalanine or tryptophan. The D gene is left open where the match is weak. Size is stated for part of the rows, as once, few or many counts, or as a class when the clone is expanded.

clone_size	d_call	v_call	j_call	cdr3_nt	cdr3_aa
NA	NA	TRBV5-6	TRBJ1-2	TGTGCCAGCAGCTTGGCATCCATACCGGAGGGCTACACCTTC	CASSLASIPEGYTF
NA	NA	TRBV9	TRBJ1-2	TGTGCCAGCAGCGCAACCCCGGGGGGCTGGGGCTACACCTTC	CASSATPGGWGYTF
NA	TRBD1	TRBV19	TRBJ2-1	TGTGCCAGTAGTACCGGACAGGGTCGTTCCTACAATGAGCAGTTCTTC	CASSTGQGRSYNEQFF
few	NA	TRBV16	TRBJ2-4	TGTGCCAGCAGCCAAGCCGGGGCAAAAAACATTCAGTACTTC	CASSQAGAKNIQYF
NA	TRBD1	TRBV5-6	TRBJ2-3	TGTGCCAGCAGCCGACAGGGGCCAGATACGCAGTATTTT	CASSRQGPDTQYF
few	NA	TRBV7-2	TRBJ2-6	TGTGCCAGCAGCTTATGGTCGACTGGGCAGGGGAAAGGGGCCAACGTCCTGACTTTC	CASSLWSTGQGKGANVLTF
NA	NA	TRBV29-1	TRBJ2-3	TGCAGCGTCCTACCGGGGAGGGGGGGCTCTGGCACAGATACGCAGTATTTT	CSVLPGRGGSGTDTQYF
NA	TRBD1	TRBV7-9	TRBJ1-2	TGTGCCAGCAGCCGTTCCCGGGACAGTAACTATGGCTACACCTTC	CASSRSRDSNYGYTF
NA	NA	TRBV23-1	TRBJ2-1	TGCGCCAGCAGTCATTACGGGGAACCGGAGGGAGAGCAGTTCTTC	CASSHYGEPEGEQFF
NA	NA	TRBV23-1	TRBJ1-2	TGCGCCAGCAGCCTAATTCCTCCAGGGACGGTCTATGGCTACACCTTC	CASSLIPPGTVYGYTF
NA	NA	TRBV29-1	TRBJ2-3	TGCAGCGTTGAAGATAGGGGGGCAGATACGCAGTATTTT	CSVEDRGADTQYF
NA	NA	TRBV18	TRBJ2-5	TGTGCCAGCTCACCCCCAACCGGGGGGACAGCGGGGGAGACCCAGTACTTC	CASSPPTGGTAGETQYF
NA	NA	TRBV28	TRBJ1-1	TGTGCCAGCAGTTTTGTTGTTGGGGGGCCGGGGACTGAAGCTTTCTTT	CASSFVVGGPGTEAFF
NA	NA	TRBV14	TRBJ2-1	TGTGCCAGCAGCCTGACCGTAGGGAATAACGATGAGCAGTTCTTC	CASSLTVGNNDEQFF
NA	TRBD1	TRBV7-9	TRBJ2-1	TGTGCCACCCCTCCGGACAGGGGAGGTAATGAGCAGTTCTTC	CATPPDRGGNEQFF
few	TRBD1	TRBV19	TRBJ1-5	TGTGCCAGTAGTACGACAGGGGGCTTGCATCAGCCCCAGCATTTT	CASSTTGGLHQPQHF
NA	NA	TRBV30	TRBJ2-3	TGTGCCTGGGGGGGTTTAACTGGGCGGGATACGCAGTATTTT	CAWGGLTGRDTQYF
NA	TRBD2	TRBV29-1	TRBJ2-5	TGCAGCGTAGGGACTAGCGGGCAAGAGACCCAGTACTTC	CSVGTSGQETQYF
NA	NA	TRBV18	TRBJ2-5	TGTGCCAGCTCACCAACCGGGACGGAAGAGACCCAGTACTTC	CASSPTGTEETQYF
few	NA	TRBV29-1	TRBJ2-3	TGCAGCGTTGCGGCGGACTCCACAGATACGCAGTATTTT	CSVAADSTDTQYF
few	NA	TRBV29-1	TRBJ1-6	TGCAGCGTGAAATACGGGACTGGTGATTCACCCCTCCACTTT	CSVKYGTGDSPLHF
few	TRBD1	TRBV7-2	TRBJ2-5	TGTGCCAGCAGCTTAGCGGGACAGGGAGAAGAGACCCAGTACTTC	CASSLAGQGEETQYF
NA	NA	TRBV5-1	TRBJ2-5	TGCGCCAGCAGCTCACAGGGTGTGGAGACCCAGTACTTC	CASSSQGVETQYF
NA	NA	TRBV18	TRBJ1-2	TGTGCCAGCTCACCACGAGACGGGGGCTACACCTTC	CASSPRDGGYTF
few	NA	TRBV5-1	TRBJ2-7	TGCGCCAGCAGCCCCCCGGGACGAACCTACGAGCAGTACTTC	CASSPPGRTYEQYF
NA	NA	TRBV30	TRBJ1-2	TGTGCCTGGAGTGTAGATCCTCTACAGGGATTC	CAWSVDPLQGF
NA	TRBD1	TRBV30	TRBJ1-1	TGTGCCTGGTCACACAGGGGTCCCACTATGAACACTGAAGCTTTCTTT	CAWSHRGPTMNTEAFF
NA	NA	TRBV11-2	TRBJ1-2	TGTGCCAGCAGCCCACTAGGGGATTTTGGCTACACCTTC	CASSPLGDFGYTF
NA	TRBD2	TRBV9	TRBJ2-2	TGTGCCAGCAGCTTTCGAACTAGCGGGGGCACCGGGGAGCTGTTTTTT	CASSFRTSGGTGELFF
NA	NA	TRBV19	TRBJ2-7	TGTGCCAGTTCCCCAACCTGGGCCTCTCTCGAGCAGTACTTC	CASSPTWASLEQYF
NA	NA	TRBV9	TRBJ1-2	TGTGCCAGCAGCGTAGCCCCCCAGGGATCGGGCGGCTACACCTTC	CASSVAPQGSGGYTF
NA	NA	TRBV5-4	TRBJ1-1	TGTGCCAGCAGCTGGGGGGGGCCGAACACTGAAGCTTTCTTT	CASSWGGPNTEAFF
NA	NA	TRBV10-3	TRBJ2-2	TGTGCCATCAGATCGGAGACTAACACCGGGGAGCTGTTTTTT	CAIRSETNTGELFF
once	NA	TRBV7-9	TRBJ2-1	TGTGCCAGCAGCTTAGCGGGGGGTAATGAGCAGTTCTTC	CASSLAGGNEQFF
NA	NA	TRBV15	TRBJ1-2	TGTGCCACCAGCAGAGATAAGCGGGCTGGGGACTATGGCTACACCTTC	CATSRDKRAGDYGYTF
once	TRBD1	TRBV11-2	TRBJ1-2	TGTGCCAGCAGCAACACTCGACAGGGATACGAGAAAGGCTACACCTTC	CASSNTRQGYEKGYTF